The 3 T cell receptor beta chains presented below share a single source sample, sequenced in a study of cytomegalovirus exposure and HLA in healthy donors (dated by TCRdb to 2015 to 2018). Libraries were constructed by the immunoSEQ multiplex PCR assay. For the multiplex PCR, a mixture combining 60 forward primers for TCR Vbeta segments and 13 reverse primers for TCR Jbeta segments was used. What TCRdb holds here is the immuneACCESS table cut down to in-frame rearrangements. Part of the clones is not present; checked against another copy, under half of the missing clones reflect an unresolved V gene, and the others are unexplained. The sample table lists some 120,000 clones, roughly four fifths of them with a count of one. About 11% of the sample comes from the top ten. The sequencing sample was made of PBMCs. The receptors were sampled from a male donor in good health and CMV-seropositive.

The rearrangement uses TRBV11-2 and TRBJ2-1; 8 bases are shared with TRBD2. J lost 7 bases, V lost 0 bases, and 8 bases had no gene match. The germline CDR1 and CDR2 sequences are SGHAT and FQNNGV. This CDR3 region has 16 residues. In DNA, the CDR3 is TGTGCCAGCAGCTTAGAAATGCGGGAGGCCACGAATGAGCAGTTCTTC. Residues: CASSLEMREATNEQFF.

This clone has only a few counts. This sequence joins TRBV19 and TRBJ2-7, with 12 bases that match TRBD2. CDR3 length equals 16 residues. The ends lost 4 bases at V and 3 bases at J; junction bases unmatched: 7. Germline V lookup: CDR1 LNHDA, CDR2 SQIVND (reference sequence). The chain's CDR3 is CASSKTLAGGLYEQYF. The DNA of the CDR3 is TGTGCCAGTAGTAAGACCCTAGCGGGAGGGCTCTACGAGCAGTACTTC.

The sample holds one count of this clone. The V gene is TRBV7-8, the J gene TRBJ1-1, with a tentative D call TRBD1 (5 bases). CDR3 length: 14 amino acids. Germline CDR1 SGHVS, CDR2 FQNEAQ. Trimming took 1 base from V and 5 from J, leaving 11 bases between them. The CDR3 coding sequence is TGTGCCAGCAGCTTAGAGGCGGGGGGTACTGAAGCTTTCTTT. Encoded protein: CASSLEAGGTEAFF.